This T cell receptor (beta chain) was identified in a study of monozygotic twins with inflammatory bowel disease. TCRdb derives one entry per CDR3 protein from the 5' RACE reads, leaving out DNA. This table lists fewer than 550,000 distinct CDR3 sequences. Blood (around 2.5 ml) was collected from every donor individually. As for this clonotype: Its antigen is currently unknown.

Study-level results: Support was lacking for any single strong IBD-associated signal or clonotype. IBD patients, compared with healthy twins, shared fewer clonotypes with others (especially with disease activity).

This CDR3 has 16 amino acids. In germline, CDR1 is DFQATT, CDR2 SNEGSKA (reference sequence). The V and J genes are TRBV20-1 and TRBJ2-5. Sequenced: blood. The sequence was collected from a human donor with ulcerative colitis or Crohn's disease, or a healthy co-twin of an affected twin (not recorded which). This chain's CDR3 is CSARPASPNTIETQYF.